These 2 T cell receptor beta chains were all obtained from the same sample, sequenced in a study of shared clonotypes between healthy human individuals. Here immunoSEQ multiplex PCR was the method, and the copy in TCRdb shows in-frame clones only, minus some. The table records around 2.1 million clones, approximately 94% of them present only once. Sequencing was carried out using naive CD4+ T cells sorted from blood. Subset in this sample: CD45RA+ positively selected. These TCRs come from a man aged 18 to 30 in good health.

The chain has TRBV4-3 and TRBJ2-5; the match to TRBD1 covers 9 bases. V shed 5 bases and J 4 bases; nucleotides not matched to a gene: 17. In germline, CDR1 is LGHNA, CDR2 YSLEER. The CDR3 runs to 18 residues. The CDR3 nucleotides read TGCGCCAGCAGCAAAGCACCCGGGACAGGGATGTTAGGAGAGACCCAGTACTTC. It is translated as CASSKAPGTGMLGETQYF.

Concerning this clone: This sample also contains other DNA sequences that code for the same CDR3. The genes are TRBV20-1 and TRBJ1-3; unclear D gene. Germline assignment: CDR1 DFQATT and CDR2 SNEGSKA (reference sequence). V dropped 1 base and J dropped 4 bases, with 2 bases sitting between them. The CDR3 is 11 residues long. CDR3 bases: TGCAGTGCTAGAGCCGGAAACACCATATATTTT. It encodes CSARAGNTIYF.